This TCR beta chain was sequenced for a study of sequential checkpoint blockade in melanoma. Looking at the study overall: Patients were randomized 1:1 to nivolumab-then-ipilimumab or ipilimumab-then-nivolumab first-line. Both treatment sequences were followed by maintenance nivolumab. Matched biopsies came pretreatment and at week 13 for twenty-two patients.

This clone was seen a few times. Its specificity is not known. The assay was immunoSEQ multiplex PCR, and TCRdb's table has in-frame clones only and misses some. The sample shows 550 to 750 clones, approximately 18% of them seen only once. The study, taken as a whole, reports: For nivolumab-first patients, baseline tumor clonality was associated with response.

Documented treatment: randomized to nivolumab then ipilimumab (arm A) or the reverse (arm B). The CDR3 contains 17 residues. Germline lookup yields CDR1 SGHDN and CDR2 FVKESK. V gave up 0 bases and J gave up 3 bases; unmatched junction bases: 6. V gene TRBV14 combines with J gene TRBJ2-1; 9 bases match TRBD1. The clonotype was recovered from a human donor with melanoma. The sequencing here drew on tumor tissue (inferred from file names), taken from a patient given nivolumab and ipilimumab in sequence. CDR3 sequence: CASSQEINRGHYNEQFF. CDR3 bases: TGTGCCAGCAGCCAAGAGATCAACAGGGGGCACTACAATGAGCAGTTCTTC.